This T cell receptor (beta chain) was recorded in a study of blood T cell repertoires in COVID-19. As for the study in general: T cells, B-cell-depleted T cells, or PBMCs provided the cDNA or gDNA that served as material.

The assay was immunoSEQ multiplex PCR, and TCRdb's table has in-frame clones only and misses some. The sample lists 50,000 to 75,000 clones; less than 80% were seen once. This clone was counted once. The ends lost 3 bases at V and 7 bases at J; junction bases unmatched: 2. The V gene's germline CDR1 is SEHNR and CDR2 FQNEAQ (reference sequence). This CDR3 comprises 13 residues. The chain has TRBV7-9 and TRBJ2-7; 11 nucleotides align to TRBD1. This TCR was recovered from a man in his 60s with acute or convalescent COVID-19. The specimen sequenced was peripheral blood. CDR3 bases: TGTGCCAGCAGCTTTGGGGACAGGGGGGAGCAGTACTTC. Its translation is CASSFGDRGEQYF.